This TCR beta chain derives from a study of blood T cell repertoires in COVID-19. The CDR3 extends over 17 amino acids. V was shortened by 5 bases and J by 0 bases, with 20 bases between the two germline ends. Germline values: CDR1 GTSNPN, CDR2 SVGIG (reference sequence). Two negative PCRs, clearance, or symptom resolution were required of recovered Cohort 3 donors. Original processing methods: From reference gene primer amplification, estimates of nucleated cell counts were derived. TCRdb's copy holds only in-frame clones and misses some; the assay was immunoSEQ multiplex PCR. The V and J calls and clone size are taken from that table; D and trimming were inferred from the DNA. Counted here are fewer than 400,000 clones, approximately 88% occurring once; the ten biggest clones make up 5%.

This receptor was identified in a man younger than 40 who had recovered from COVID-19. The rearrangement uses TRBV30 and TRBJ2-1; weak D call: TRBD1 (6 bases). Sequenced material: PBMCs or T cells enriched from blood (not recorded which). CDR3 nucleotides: TGTGCCTGGTGGGGGCAGGGGATTGCCCTCTCCTACAATGAGCAGTTCTTC. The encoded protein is CAWWGQGIALSYNEQFF.